This T cell receptor beta chain was retrieved from a study of technical replicates of blood from several donors. The CDR3 runs to 15 residues. Germline CDR1 and CDR2: SGDLS and YYNGEE. With 0 bases clipped from V and 9 bases from J, the junction kept 7 bases outside the gene matches. TCRdb keeps only in-frame clones here, not all; method: immunoSEQ multiplex PCR. The sample shows 70,000 to 85,000 clones, around 92% of them seen only once. This chain uses TRBV9 with TRBJ2-3; 10 bases agree with TRBD2. The TCR originated in a human donor in good health. Sequences were obtained from T cells isolated from PBMCs. The CDR3 here is CASSVEAGGPRTQYF. CDR3 nucleotides: TGTGCCAGCAGCGTAGAAGCGGGAGGGCCAAGAACGCAGTATTTT. Together with reference TRBV9 and TRBJ2-3, the CDR3 gives the full variable domain: DSGVTQTPKHLITATGQRVTLRCSPRSGDLSVYWYQQSLDQGLQFLIQYYNGEERAKGNILERFSAQQFPDLHSELNLSSLELGDSALYFCASSVEAGGPRTQYFGPGTRLTVL.